The next 15 T cell receptor beta chains were all read from a single sample in a study of T cells in tumors after PD-1 blockade. Generated by immunoSEQ multiplex PCR, the TCRdb table keeps only in-frame clones and is missing some. The sample consists of 45,000 to 60,000 clones, 79% of them appearing once. Sequenced material: PBMCs, taken before anti-PD-1 treatment. The receptors were gathered from a human donor with basal cell carcinoma.

The CDR3 DNA sequence: TGTGCCAGCAGTCAACGGGAACAATCCTACAATGAGCAGTTCTTC. Residues: CASSQREQSYNEQFF. The genes are TRBV6-6 and TRBJ2-1, with D tentatively TRBD2 (5 bases). The ends were cut back, 5 bases at V and 1 base at J, with 12 bases in the middle. The CDR3 consists of 15 residues. The germline V gene encodes CDR1 MNHNY and CDR2 SVGAGI (reference sequence).

The chain uses TRBV24-1 and TRBJ1-5; 8 bases are shared with TRBD1. The V segment lost 9 bases and the J segment 4 bases; nucleotides outside the gene matches: 10. There are 15 residues in the CDR3. Per germline, CDR1 KGHDR and CDR2 SFDVKD. The CDR3 region is CATGAPGQANQPQHF. The CDR3 nucleotides read TGTGCCACCGGCGCTCCGGGACAGGCAAATCAGCCCCAGCATTTT.

The J gene is TRBJ1-1, the V gene TRBV2; 8 bases are shared with TRBD1. From germline, CDR1 is SNHLY and CDR2 FYNNEI. The CDR3 covers 14 residues. V gave up 6 bases and J gave up 6 bases; unmatched junction bases: 9. The CDR3 coding sequence is TGTGCCAGCAGATACGGACAGGGAACGTCTGAAGCTTTCTTT. Its protein is CASRYGQGTSEAFF.

The chain has TRBV28 and TRBJ2-7; 14 positions agree with TRBD2. Germline lookup yields CDR1 MDHEN and CDR2 SYDVKM. CDR3 length: 16 amino acids. The V gene end was trimmed by 3 bases and the J gene end by 8 bases; junction bases not matched to a gene: 9. As DNA, the CDR3 is TGTGCCAGCAGTTTTGGTCCGGGACTAGCGGGAGTACAGCAGTACTTC. It specifies CASSFGPGLAGVQQYF.

The chain employs TRBV29-1 and TRBJ2-1, with 11 bases aligning to TRBD1. In germline, CDR1 is SQVTM, CDR2 ANQGSEA. The CDR3 extends over 12 amino acids. The V and J ends lost 7 bases and 8 bases, in that order; junction bases with no gene match: 4. CDR3 sequence: CSAGQGAYEQFF. The CDR3 DNA reads TGCAGCGCTGGACAGGGGGCCTATGAGCAGTTCTTC.

V gene TRBV5-1 combines with J gene TRBJ1-3; maybe TRBD1 (5 bases). The CDR3 totals 14 residues. Germline CDR1 is SGHRS and CDR2 is YFSETQ. V dropped 3 bases and J dropped 0 bases, with 7 bases sitting between them. The CDR3 sequence: CASSSQGSGNTIYF. For the CDR3, the DNA is TGCGCCAGCAGCTCGCAGGGCTCTGGAAACACCATATATTTT.

This clone was seen a handful of times. The chain joins TRBV10-3 to TRBJ1-2; D possibly corresponds to TRBD1 (6 bases). V dropped 0 bases and J dropped 6 bases, with 17 bases sitting between them. This CDR3 has 16 residues. Germline V gene sequence: CDR1 ENHRY, CDR2 SYGVKD. As DNA, the CDR3 is TGTGCCATCAGTGAGTCGAAGGGGGATTTGGCTAATGGCTACACCTTC. This codes for CAISESKGDLANGYTF.

This clone was observed a handful of times. The J gene is TRBJ2-5, the V gene TRBV7-2; D is undetermined. CDR1 and CDR2 (germline): SGHTA, FQGNSA. V was trimmed by 3 bases and J by 5 bases, leaving 10 bases between them. The CDR3 is 13 amino acids. The CDR3, as DNA: TGTGCCAGCAGCTTGGGGTACTCGGAGACCCAGTACTTC. Translated: CASSLGYSETQYF.

Here the CDR3 DNA reads TGTGCCAGCAGTCAGGGGTTATATAATTCACCCCTCCACTTT. This translates into CASSQGLYNSPLHF. The chain recombines TRBV6-5 with TRBJ1-6, with D possibly matching TRBD1 (6 bases). The CDR3 contains 14 residues. Germline assignment: CDR1 MNHEY and CDR2 SVGAGI. The V end lost 5 bases, the J end lost 4 bases, and 9 bases lay between the germline ends.

The chain carries TRBV6-5 and TRBJ1-2; TRBD1 matches 7 bases. V was pared by 6 bases and J by 4 bases, with 8 bases of the junction left unmatched. Germline assignment: CDR1 MNHEY and CDR2 SVGAGI. This CDR3 comprises 14 residues. In DNA form, the CDR3 reads TGTGCCAGCAGGTCACAGGGGCTCCCCTATGGCTACACCTTC. This codes for CASRSQGLPYGYTF.

The DNA of the CDR3 is TGCAGCGTTCTAGCGGGAGTAGGAGAGACCCAGTACTTC. It codes for CSVLAGVGETQYF. This rearrangement joins TRBV29-1 to TRBJ2-5, with TRBD2 identical over 10 bases. CDR1 SQVTM and CDR2 ANQGSEA come from the germline V gene. The CDR3 runs to 13 residues. The V gene end was trimmed by 5 bases and the J gene end by 4 bases; junction bases not matched to a gene: 4.

The chain carries TRBV6-5 and TRBJ1-5; the D gene is possibly TRBD1 (6 bases). In germline, CDR1 is MNHEY, CDR2 SVGAGI. V lost 2 bases, J lost 4 bases, and 15 bases lay in between. This CDR3 is 16 amino acids long. Here the CDR3 DNA reads TGTGCCAGCAGTTACGACGGACAGCCGAATAATCAGCCCCAGCATTTT. Translation gives CASSYDGQPNNQPQHF.

This sequence joins TRBV2 and TRBJ2-4; the D is unclear. The CDR3 sequence is 14 residues long. The germline V gene has CDR1 SNHLY and CDR2 FYNNEI. Trimming took off 6 bases at V and 1 base at J, with 10 bases between the two ends. The CDR3 nucleotides read TGTGCCAGCAGCCCTGCGGCGGCCAAAAACATTCAGTACTTC. Its translation is CASSPAAAKNIQYF.

The chain combines TRBV27 with TRBJ1-6, with D unclear. The germline CDR1 and CDR2 sequences are MNHEY and SMNVEV (reference sequence). This CDR3 has 13 amino acids. V was trimmed by 1 base and J by 10 bases, leaving 8 bases between them. The CDR3 nucleotides are TGTGCCAGCAGTTTATTGCCCCCATCACCCCTCCACTTT. Its translation is CASSLLPPSPLHF.

This rearrangement joins TRBV23-1 to TRBJ1-2; no clear D gene. TRBV23-1 is placed among ORFs of uncertain function. Trimming took 0 bases from V and 0 from J, leaving 11 bases between them. The CDR3 is 16 residues long. The chain's CDR3 is CASSQSRSLANYGYTF. Here the CDR3 DNA reads TGCGCCAGCAGTCAATCGAGGTCACTGGCTAACTATGGCTACACCTTC.